What follows are 21 T cell receptor beta chains derived from one specimen sequenced in a study of cytomegalovirus exposure and HLA in healthy donors. Assay: immunoSEQ multiplex PCR; the TCRdb copy retains only in-frame clones and omits some. The sample shows roughly 150,000 clones, more than 70% of them seen only once. Sample: PBMCs. Receptor source: a young man in good health and CMV-seronegative.

The chain recombines TRBV4-3 with TRBJ2-3, with 11 bases fitting TRBD2. Germline-derived CDR1 and CDR2 are LGHNA and YSLEER. This CDR3 comprises 19 residues. The trim removed 0 bases at V and 3 bases at J, leaving 11 bases unmatched. DNA for the CDR3: TGCGCCAGCAGCCAAGATGTCGGCGGACTAGCGGGCGGAACAGATACGCAGTATTTT. Translation: CASSQDVGGLAGGTDTQYF.

V and J are TRBV5-1 and TRBJ2-1; 12 bases line up with TRBD2. Germline trimming cut 0 bases from V and 4 bases from J; bases unmatched to any gene: 8. In germline, CDR1 is SGHRS, CDR2 YFSETQ. This CDR3 is 18 amino acids long. This CDR3 reads CASSLVWSSGRGYNEQFF. As DNA, the CDR3 is TGCGCCAGCAGCTTGGTTTGGTCTAGCGGGAGGGGGTACAATGAGCAGTTCTTC.

The chain carries TRBV28 and TRBJ1-1; possibly TRBD1 for D (5 bases). This CDR3 spans 18 amino acids. Germline CDR1 is MDHEN and CDR2 is SYDVKM. Trimming left V 3 bases short and J 1 base short, with 21 bases between. CDR3 DNA sequence: TGTGCCAGCAGTTTGAGCGCCCTTAAGGGGTGGGAGAACACTGAAGCTTTCTTT. Translating gives CASSLSALKGWENTEAFF.

As DNA, the CDR3 is TGTGCCAGCAGTTGGGGCGCCGGCAACTACAATGAGCAGTTCTTC. Encoded protein: CASSWGAGNYNEQFF. This sequence joins TRBV5-4 and TRBJ2-1; a possible D gene is TRBD1 (5 bases). The CDR3 spans 15 residues. V lost 5 bases and J 3 bases, leaving 15 bases between the germline ends. In germline, CDR1 is SGHNT, CDR2 YYREEE (reference sequence).

The V gene is TRBV19, the J gene TRBJ1-1, with D unresolved. From germline, CDR1 is LNHDA and CDR2 SQIVND (reference sequence). CDR3 length equals 15 residues. V dropped 4 bases and J dropped 0 bases, with 12 bases sitting between them. CDR3 in amino acids: CASSTGLFMNTEAFF. The CDR3 DNA sequence: TGTGCCAGTAGTACCGGACTGTTTATGAACACTGAAGCTTTCTTT.

V usage is TRBV30 and J usage is TRBJ1-2, with D unresolved. CDR1 and CDR2 (germline): GTSNPN, SVGIG (reference sequence). Deletions cut 0 bases from V and 8 bases from J, with 10 bases between. The CDR3 covers 12 residues. The CDR3 bases are TGTGCCTGGAGTGTAACGGGAGAAGGCTACACCTTC. This gives the protein CAWSVTGEGYTF.

The V and J genes are TRBV6-5 and TRBJ1-3; the D is unclear. This CDR3 has 16 amino acids. V was shortened by 0 bases and J by 3 bases, with 12 bases between the two germline ends. Germline V gives CDR1 MNHEY, CDR2 SVGAGI. CDR3 residues: CASSYSNLAIGNTIYF. The CDR3 DNA sequence: TGTGCCAGCAGTTACTCGAATCTCGCGATTGGAAACACCATATATTTT.

The rearrangement uses TRBV7-9 and TRBJ1-1; no clear D gene. The CDR3 is 14 residues long. From germline, CDR1 is SEHNR and CDR2 FQNEAQ (reference sequence). V lost 1 base and J lost 4, with 10 bases in between. The CDR3 nucleotides are TGTGCCAGCAGCTTAGGACGACCGGGCACTGAAGCTTTCTTT. Protein: CASSLGRPGTEAFF.

J is TRBJ1-5 and V is TRBV30; 11 nucleotides line up with TRBD1. The CDR3 loop spans 13 amino acids. Trimming took 5 bases from V and 5 from J; bases not matched to a gene: 2. Germline-derived CDR1 and CDR2 are GTSNPN and SVGIG (reference sequence). The CDR3 reads CAWGQGAYQPQHF. CDR3 nucleotides: TGTGCCTGGGGACAGGGGGCCTATCAGCCCCAGCATTTT.

The sample holds a few counts of this clone. The chain joins TRBV11-2 to TRBJ2-2; 10 bases align to TRBD2. The germline CDR1 and CDR2 sequences are SGHAT and FQNNGV. The CDR3 sequence is 16 residues long. The V and J ends lost 0 bases and 4 bases, in that order; junction bases with no gene match: 2. DNA of the CDR3: TGTGCCAGCAGCTTAGATCCTAGCGGGAGCACCGGGGAGCTGTTTTTT. Residues: CASSLDPSGSTGELFF.

This clone showed up just a few times. This chain joins TRBV10-3 and TRBJ2-7; D is unclear. This CDR3 region has 12 residues. The V gene's germline CDR1 is ENHRY and CDR2 SYGVKD. V lost 4 bases and J 0 bases, leaving 4 bases between the germline ends. CDR3 residues: CAISAYSYEQYF. The CDR3 DNA is TGTGCCATCAGTGCCTACTCCTACGAGCAGTACTTC.

The gene calls are TRBV10-3 and TRBJ1-1; the D gene is possibly TRBD1 (6 bases). Germline CDR1 ENHRY, CDR2 SYGVKD. The germline V and J ends were trimmed by 10 bases and 7 bases, with 13 bases remaining between them. The CDR3 covers 11 residues. CDR3 amino acids: CATLTGSEAFF. CDR3 sequence (DNA): TGTGCCACCCTGACAGGAAGTGAAGCTTTCTTT.

The CDR3 bases are TGTGCCAGCAGTCCAGGGTCTAGCTCCTACGAGCAGTACTTC. It is translated as CASSPGSSSYEQYF. This chain connects TRBV28 to TRBJ2-7, with D possibly matching TRBD1 (5 bases). The CDR3 covers 14 residues. V gave up 5 bases and J gave up 0 bases, with 11 bases separating them. Germline lookup yields CDR1 MDHEN and CDR2 SYDVKM.

This chain links TRBV25-1 with TRBJ2-1; 14 bases fit TRBD2. V shed 3 bases and J 9 bases; nucleotides not matched to a gene: 10. Germline V lookup: CDR1 MGHDK, CDR2 SYGVNS. The CDR3 is 17 residues long. The CDR3 loop is CASSEYRLAGGPSEQFF. The DNA of the CDR3 is TGTGCCAGCAGTGAGTACCGACTAGCGGGAGGGCCAAGTGAGCAGTTCTTC.

The chain employs TRBV9 and TRBJ1-1; D gene unclear. Germline V gene data show CDR1 as SGDLS and CDR2 as YYNGEE. Trimming cost V 5 bases and J 3 bases, with 5 bases left between them. This CDR3 has 11 residues. CDR3 nucleotides: TGTGCCAGCAGAGCATACACTGAAGCTTTCTTT. This gives the protein CASRAYTEAFF.

The chain employs TRBV15 and TRBJ1-2; D is unclear. V was trimmed by 0 bases and J by 7 bases, leaving 9 bases between them. Germline CDR1 and CDR2: LNHNV and YYDKDF (reference sequence). The CDR3 has 13 amino acids. The CDR3, as DNA: TGTGCCACCAGCAGAGATCGCGTATCTGGCTACACCTTC. Its translation: CATSRDRVSGYTF. Looking up the rest from reference TRBV15 and TRBJ1-2 gives the full variable domain: DAMVIQNPRYQVTQFGKPVTLSCSQTLNHNVMYWYQQKSSQAPKLLFHYYDKDFNNEADTPDNFQSRRPNTSFCFLDIRSPGLGDTAMYLCATSRDRVSGYTFGSGTRLTVV.

The chain employs TRBV28 and TRBJ2-7; D remains ambiguous. Germline V gene sequence: CDR1 MDHEN, CDR2 SYDVKM. The V end lost 6 bases, the J end lost 2 bases, and 14 bases lay between the germline ends. The CDR3 is 14 amino acids. CDR3 protein: CASRSSRITYEQYF. CDR3 bases: TGTGCCAGCAGGAGCTCGCGGATCACCTACGAGCAGTACTTC.

The chain has TRBV25-1 and TRBJ1-1; D is unresolved. V lost 5 bases to trimming and J lost 1 base, with 8 bases between them. CDR3 size: 13 residues. Germline V CDR1 and CDR2: MGHDK, SYGVNS. In DNA, the CDR3 is TGTGCCAGCAGTTACGGTTGGAACACTGAAGCTTTCTTT. Protein product: CASSYGWNTEAFF.

This clone has only one observation. The junction does not match germline at one end; this may be a read error. CDR3 nucleotides: TGCGCCAGCAGCTTGGACGGACAGGGAGGGGTCCACTTC. This gives the protein CASSLDGQGGVHF. The chain recombines TRBV5-1 with TRBJ2-4, with D tentatively TRBD1 (8 bases). This CDR3 has 13 residues. CDR1 and CDR2 (germline): SGHRS, YFSETQ.

The J gene is TRBJ1-2, the V gene TRBV29-1; 9 nucleotides agree with TRBD1. The J segment lost 2 bases and the V segment lost 4 bases, leaving 2 bases of the junction unmatched. The length of the CDR3 is 13 residues. Germline values: CDR1 SQVTM, CDR2 ANQGSEA. CDR3 region: CSVAGTGNYGYTF. CDR3 DNA sequence: TGCAGCGTTGCCGGGACAGGGAACTATGGCTACACCTTC.

This clone appeared a single time. The chain couples TRBV7-6 to TRBJ2-5; D perhaps matches TRBD1 (5 bases). The germline V gene encodes CDR1 SGHVS and CDR2 FNYEAQ. The CDR3 consists of 16 residues. Trimming left V 0 bases short and J 3 bases short, with 14 bases between. For the CDR3, the DNA is TGTGCCAGCAGCTTAGCTCGTAACAGGCCGGAAGAGACCCAGTACTTC. It specifies CASSLARNRPEETQYF.